These T cell receptor beta chains were read from a single sample in a study of T cells after yellow fever vaccination. TCRdb used MiXCR to reprocess the 5' RACE reads, holding one entry per CDR3 protein. The table has 95,000 to 150,000 distinct CDR3 sequences, 13% to 15% seen once. This sample comprised CD8+ T cells sorted from PBMCs, obtained 5 days after the yellow fever booster vaccination. Every receptor here comes from a man between 18 and 35 years old who received the YFV17D yellow fever vaccine. The conserved cysteine and the conserved F or W are not part of the CDR3 here.

V	J	CDR3
TRBV7-9	TRBJ2-7	ASSLGQGHHYEQY
TRBV28	TRBJ2-5	ASSLWRGAVETQY
TRBV29-1	TRBJ2-5	SVEMVSKQETQY
TRBV7-9	TRBJ2-2	ASSYLGQAANTGELF
TRBV7-8	TRBJ2-3	ASSLERGADTQY
TRBV6-2/TRBV6-3	TRBJ1-1	ASSYLRNTEAF
TRBV7-8	TRBJ2-5	ASSSQGQETQY
TRBV5-6	TRBJ2-7	ASSFIPGQIYEQY
TRBV29-1	TRBJ1-4	SVKLTNEKLF
TRBV11-2	TRBJ1-2	ASSPYVNYGYT
TRBV5-1	TRBJ2-7	ASSLTGIVEQY
TRBV7-2	TRBJ1-3	ASSSEGNTIY
TRBV23-1	TRBJ2-2	ASSQSWDTGTGELF
TRBV3-2	TRBJ2-7	ASSSPGGVTYEQY
TRBV6-6	TRBJ2-1	ATEGNNEQF
TRBV5-1	TRBJ2-7	ASSFGPGQVYEQY
TRBV4-2	TRBJ2-1	ASSRGQYNEQF
TRBV15	TRBJ2-2	ATAPLGSTNTGELF
TRBV5-1	TRBJ1-2	ASSSGVSEIDYGYT
TRBV29-1	TRBJ1-1	SVWTALNTEAF
TRBV6-6	TRBJ2-2	ASSEHRGTGQLF
TRBV12-3/TRBV12-4	TRBJ1-3	ASSSRADRGTGNTIY
TRBV15	TRBJ1-5	ATSRVRFGQPKH
TRBV5-1	TRBJ2-5	ASSPGDWETQY
TRBV5-4	TRBJ2-3	ASSPEGSGGTTDTQY
TRBV4-1	TRBJ1-4	ASSQGWDRGNEKLF
TRBV7-9	TRBJ2-7	ASDRGKEQY
TRBV11-3	TRBJ2-1	ASSPRLAPDEQF
TRBV12-3/TRBV12-4	TRBJ1-2	ASSLGGPLGYT
TRBV25-1	TRBJ2-3	ASGDTQY
TRBV27	TRBJ2-2	ASSFGRTGGSTGELF
TRBV5-5	TRBJ2-1	ASSLDYRLAGAYNEQF
TRBV6-2/TRBV6-3	TRBJ2-1	ASTQGAGGYNEQF
TRBV24-1	TRBJ2-3	ATSDLRTTEDTQY
TRBV2	TRBJ2-2	ASEGRNTGELF
TRBV29-1	TRBJ2-7	SVTGTGDYEQY
TRBV7-3	TRBJ2-1	ASSLSQDNEQF
TRBV4-2	TRBJ1-1	ASSQVGGAGAEAF
TRBV20-1	TRBJ2-4	SARGTGISNIQY
TRBV11-2	TRBJ2-4	ASSGLAKNIQY
TRBV5-5	TRBJ2-3	ASSWDILGDTQY
TRBV11-2	TRBJ2-2	ASSGGRAGTGELF
TRBV5-4	TRBJ1-2	ASRYSGGPGYT
TRBV4-3	TRBJ1-1	ASSQDRGVNTEAF
TRBV2	TRBJ1-5	ASSESRESSYSNQPQH
TRBV5-4	TRBJ1-5	ASSLGGTQDQPQH
TRBV5-1	TRBJ1-2	ASSWGLSNYGYT
TRBV13	TRBJ2-3	ASSPRESGGRGDTQY
TRBV12-3/TRBV12-4	TRBJ2-5	ASSFAGSQETQY
TRBV29-1	TRBJ1-1	SVEDNRPDTEAF
TRBV20-1	TRBJ2-1	SARGTADYNEQF
TRBV12-3/TRBV12-4	TRBJ2-1	ASSLVTSGGRGLYNEQF
TRBV5-1	TRBJ1-4	ASSLAGGAGLNEKLF
TRBV18	TRBJ1-5	ASSFRVSNQPQH
TRBV12-3/TRBV12-4	TRBJ2-5	ASSLLGGGAGETQY
TRBV25-1	TRBJ2-5	ASSLETQY
TRBV6-5	TRBJ2-5	ASSRARGQETQY
TRBV20-1	TRBJ2-2	SASSGKTGELF
TRBV14	TRBJ1-2	ASSQETNSLYGYT